This T cell receptor beta chain comes out of a study of Graves' ophthalmopathy and Graves' hyperthyroidism. This clonotype was picked up many times. The CDR3 contains 16 residues. The trim removed 4 bases at V and 4 bases at J, leaving 13 bases unmatched. Germline V gene lookup returns CDR1 SQVTM and CDR2 ANQGSEA. Researchers turned away patients with other autoimmune diseases, uncontrolled infections, pregnancy or lactation. Diagnoses were established from clinical symptoms, serum thyroxine, TRAb, thyroid ultrasound and orbital computed tomography. Amplifying from RNA transcripts, the study obtained TCR beta CDR3 regions. The authors performed first-round RT-PCR with HTBI primers and then a second-round multiplex PCR. TCRdb recomputed calls from the multiplex PCR reads with MiXCR, one row per CDR3 protein. The repertoire includes over 150,000 distinct CDR3 sequences, roughly two fifths of them detected once, and around 5.5% sits in the top ten.

The origin of this receptor is a woman between 35 and 50 years old with Graves' ophthalmopathy. Sequenced input: peripheral blood. The gene calls are TRBV29-1 and TRBJ2-5; 9 bases are shared with TRBD2. CDR3: CSVVPMGGRDRETQYF. Here the CDR3 DNA reads TGCAGCGTTGTCCCGATGGGCGGGAGGGACCGAGAGACCCAGTACTTC.